The rows below give T cell receptor beta chains drawn from one sample of a study of Ad26.COV2.S vaccination and SARS-CoV-2 variants. TCRdb's table, derived via immunoSEQ multiplex PCR, lists solely in-frame clones and lacks some. Here the sample spans roughly 250,000 clones, roughly 89% being singletons. The material sequenced was peripheral blood, taken in a trial of Ad26.COV2.S vaccine versus placebo. These receptor sequences come from a person aged 18-65 years who received the Ad26.COV2.S COVID-19 vaccine or a placebo. Both conserved end residues are part of each CDR3. Fields, in order: J gene, D gene, clone size, V gene, CDR3 protein, CDR3 DNA. A D gene is named only where the DNA matches it firmly. Rows give clone size only sometimes, using once, few, many, or a class for an expanded clone.

>TRBJ2-1|-|-|TRBV9
CASSVKDSFNEQFF
TGTGCCAGCAGCGTTAAGGACTCTTTCAATGAGCAGTTCTTC
>TRBJ1-6|-|-|TRBV18
CASSPGPTGTPLHF
TGTGCCAGCTCTCCCGGACCCACAGGGACACCCCTCCACTTT
>TRBJ2-1|-|-|TRBV7-9
CASSPFWGADANEQFF
TGTGCCAGCAGCCCTTTTTGGGGGGCGGATGCCAATGAGCAGTTCTTC
>TRBJ2-3|-|-|TRBV5-1
CASSLERGIVADTQYF
TGCGCCAGCAGCTTGGAAAGGGGTATTGTTGCTGATACGCAGTATTTT
>TRBJ2-5|-|-|TRBV5-1
CASSWDRLKETQYF
TGCGCCAGCAGCTGGGATAGACTAAAAGAGACCCAGTACTTC
>TRBJ1-5|-|-|TRBV2
CASGGGTRQPQHF
TGTGCCAGCGGGGGGGGTACGCGTCAGCCCCAGCATTTT
>TRBJ2-3|-|-|TRBV4-1
CASSGRRGQLTDTQYF
TGCGCCAGCAGCGGCCGGCGGGGACAACTCACAGATACGCAGTATTTT
>TRBJ2-7|TRBD1|-|TRBV6-1
CASSERGQGAYEQYF
TGTGCCAGCAGTGAACGCGGACAGGGGGCCTACGAGCAGTACTTC
>TRBJ2-2|TRBD1|-|TRBV12-3/TRBV12-4
CASRGQSGELFF
TGTGCCAGCAGGGGACAGTCCGGGGAGCTGTTTTTT
>TRBJ2-4|-|once|TRBV18
CASSPVVSGAKNIQYF
TGTGCCAGCTCACCGGTAGTGTCGGGAGCCAAAAACATTCAGTACTTC
>TRBJ2-4|-|-|TRBV30
CACGGGNIQYF
TGTGCCTGCGGAGGGGGGAACATTCAGTACTTC
>TRBJ2-6|-|-|TRBV9
CASSVQGSGANVLTF
TGTGCCAGCAGCGTACAGGGCTCTGGGGCCAACGTCCTGACTTTC
>TRBJ2-5|TRBD2|-|TRBV11-2
CASSRTSGGAVGETQYF
TGTGCCAGCAGCCGGACTAGCGGGGGGGCGGTTGGGGAGACCCAGTACTTC
>TRBJ1-6|-|-|TRBV4-3
CASSQGEGRLHF
TGCGCCAGCAGCCAAGGGGAGGGCCGGCTCCACTTT
>TRBJ2-1|TRBD2|-|TRBV7-3
CASSLTGTSGRLNEQFF
TGTGCCAGCAGCTTAACCGGGACTAGCGGGAGACTGAATGAGCAGTTCTTC
>TRBJ2-4|TRBD2|-|TRBV6-2/TRBV6-3
CASSLTSGSSKNIQYF
TGTGCCAGCAGTCTGACTAGCGGGAGCTCCAAAAACATTCAGTACTTC
>TRBJ2-5|-|-|TRBV7-7
CASSLVGSFQETQYF
TGTGCCAGCAGCTTAGTCGGATCTTTCCAAGAGACCCAGTACTTC
>TRBJ2-3|TRBD2|-|TRBV4-2
CASSPSGQSTDTQYF
TGTGCCAGCAGCCCTAGCGGCCAGAGCACAGATACGCAGTATTTT
>TRBJ2-5|-|once|TRBV20-1
CSAHQETQYF
TGCAGTGCTCACCAAGAGACCCAGTACTTC
>TRBJ2-1|TRBD2|-|TRBV7-3
CASSQRGDEQFF
TGTGCCAGCAGCCAGCGGGGCGATGAGCAGTTCTTC
>TRBJ1-4|-|-|TRBV19
CASSRGTNEKLFF
TGTGCCAGTAGTAGGGGGACTAATGAAAAACTGTTTTTT
>TRBJ2-1|-|-|TRBV6-2/TRBV6-3
CASSRGAGINEQFF
TGTGCCAGCAGTCGGGGGGCCGGAATCAATGAGCAGTTCTTC
>TRBJ1-2|-|-|TRBV12-3/TRBV12-4
CASRISYGYTF
TGTGCCAGCAGAATTAGCTATGGCTACACCTTC
>TRBJ2-5|TRBD2|once|TRBV6-2/TRBV6-3
CASSPPRGLADLRETQYF
TGTGCCAGCAGTCCACCTCGCGGACTAGCGGATCTAAGGGAGACCCAGTACTTC
>TRBJ2-1|-|-|TRBV9
CASSVGHGRSEQFF
TGTGCCAGCAGCGTAGGTCACGGCCGTTCGGAGCAGTTCTTC
>TRBJ2-5|-|many|TRBV24-1
CATSDSTETQYF
TGTGCCACCAGTGATTCTACAGAGACCCAGTACTTC
>TRBJ1-1|-|once|TRBV2
CASSQGWHTEAFF
TGTGCCAGCAGTCAGGGGTGGCACACTGAAGCTTTCTTT
>TRBJ1-2|-|-|TRBV11-2
CASSSPQGLLENTF
TGTGCCAGCAGCTCTCCTCAGGGATTGCTAGAGAACACCTTC
>TRBJ2-2|-|-|TRBV19
CASRAPGSLFTGELFF
TGTGCCAGTAGGGCGCCCGGATCGTTGTTTACCGGGGAGCTGTTTTTT
>TRBJ1-5|-|-|TRBV30
CAWSSRTQPQHF
TGTGCCTGGAGTAGCAGGACTCAGCCCCAGCATTTT
>TRBJ1-2|TRBD1|once|TRBV4-3
CASSQEVFSSRGRVEGYTF
TGCGCCAGCAGCCAAGAGGTTTTTTCATCCAGGGGGCGGGTTGAAGGCTACACCTTC
>TRBJ2-3|TRBD2|-|TRBV5-5
CASSPPTSGGDRDTQYF
TGTGCCAGCAGCCCACCCACTAGCGGGGGTGACCGGGATACGCAGTATTTT
>TRBJ2-1|TRBD2|-|TRBV9
CASSVATAGPNNEQFF
TGTGCCAGCAGCGTAGCTACAGCGGGGCCTAACAATGAGCAGTTCTTC